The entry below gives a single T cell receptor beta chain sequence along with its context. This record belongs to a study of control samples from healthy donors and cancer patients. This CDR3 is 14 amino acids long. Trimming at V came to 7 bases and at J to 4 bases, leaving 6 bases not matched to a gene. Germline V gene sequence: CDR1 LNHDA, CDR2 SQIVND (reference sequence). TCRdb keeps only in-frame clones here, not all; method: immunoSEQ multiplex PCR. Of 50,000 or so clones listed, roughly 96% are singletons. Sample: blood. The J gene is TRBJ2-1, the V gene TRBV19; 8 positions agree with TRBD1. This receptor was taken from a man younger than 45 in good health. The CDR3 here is CASNAGGDYNEQFF. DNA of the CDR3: TGTGCCAGTAATGCAGGGGGCGATTACAATGAGCAGTTCTTC.